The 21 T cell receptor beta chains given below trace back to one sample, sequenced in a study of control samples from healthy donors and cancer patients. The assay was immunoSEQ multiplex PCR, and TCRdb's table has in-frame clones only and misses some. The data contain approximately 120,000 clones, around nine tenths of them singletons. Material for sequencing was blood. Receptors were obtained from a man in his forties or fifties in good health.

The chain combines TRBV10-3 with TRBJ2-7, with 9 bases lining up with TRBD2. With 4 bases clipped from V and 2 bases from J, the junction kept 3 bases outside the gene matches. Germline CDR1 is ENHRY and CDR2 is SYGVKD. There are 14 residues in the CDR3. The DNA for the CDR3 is TGTGCCATCAGTGCGGCGGGAGGGACCTACGAGCAGTACTTC. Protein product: CAISAAGGTYEQYF.

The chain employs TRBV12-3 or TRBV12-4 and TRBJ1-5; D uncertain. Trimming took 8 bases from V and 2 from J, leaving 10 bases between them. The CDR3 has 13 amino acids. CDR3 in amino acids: CASAGWGNQPQHF. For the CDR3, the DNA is TGTGCCAGCGCAGGTTGGGGCAATCAGCCCCAGCATTTT.

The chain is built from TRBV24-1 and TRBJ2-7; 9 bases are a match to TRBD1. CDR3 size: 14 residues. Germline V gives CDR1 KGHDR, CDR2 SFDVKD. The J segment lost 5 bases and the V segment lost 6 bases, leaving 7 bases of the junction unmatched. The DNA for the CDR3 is TGTGCCACCAGTACGGGACAGGGTTTGAACGAGCAGTACTTC. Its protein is CATSTGQGLNEQYF.

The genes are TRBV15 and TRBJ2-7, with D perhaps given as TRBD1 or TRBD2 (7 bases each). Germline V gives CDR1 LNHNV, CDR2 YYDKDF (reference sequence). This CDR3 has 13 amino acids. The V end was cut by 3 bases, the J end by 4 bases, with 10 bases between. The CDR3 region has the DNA TGTGCCACCAGCAGGCAGGGGGGGTACGAGCAGTACTTC. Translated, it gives CATSRQGGYEQYF.

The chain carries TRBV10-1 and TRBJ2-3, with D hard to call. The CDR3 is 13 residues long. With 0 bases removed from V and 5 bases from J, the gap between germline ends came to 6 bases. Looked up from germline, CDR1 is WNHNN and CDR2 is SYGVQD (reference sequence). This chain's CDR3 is CASSESNGDTQYF. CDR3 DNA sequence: TGCGCCAGCAGTGAGTCGAATGGAGATACGCAGTATTTT.

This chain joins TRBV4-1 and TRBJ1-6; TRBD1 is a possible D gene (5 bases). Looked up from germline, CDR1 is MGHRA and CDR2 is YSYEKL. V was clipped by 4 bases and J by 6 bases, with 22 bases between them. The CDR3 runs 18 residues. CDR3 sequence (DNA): TGCGCCAGCAGCCTTTACCCCGGGGGAGGGAGTCTTAATTCACCCCTCCACTTT. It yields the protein CASSLYPGGGSLNSPLHF.

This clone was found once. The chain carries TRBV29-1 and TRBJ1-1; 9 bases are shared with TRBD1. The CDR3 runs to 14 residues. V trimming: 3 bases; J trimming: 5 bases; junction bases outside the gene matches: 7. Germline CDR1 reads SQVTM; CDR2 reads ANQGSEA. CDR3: CSVEQTGGGTEAFF. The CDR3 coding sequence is TGCAGCGTTGAGCAGACAGGGGGTGGGACTGAAGCTTTCTTT.

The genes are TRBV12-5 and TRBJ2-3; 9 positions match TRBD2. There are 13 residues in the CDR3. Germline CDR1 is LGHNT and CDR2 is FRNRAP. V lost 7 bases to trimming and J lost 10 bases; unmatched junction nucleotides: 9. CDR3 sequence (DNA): TGTGCTAGTGACCGACTACTAGCGGGCCCGCAGTATTTT. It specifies CASDRLLAGPQYF.

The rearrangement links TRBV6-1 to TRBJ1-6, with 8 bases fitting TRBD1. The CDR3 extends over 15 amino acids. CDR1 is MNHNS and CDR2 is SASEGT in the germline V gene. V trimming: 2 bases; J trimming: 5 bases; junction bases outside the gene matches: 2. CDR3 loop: CASSEQGAHNSPLHF. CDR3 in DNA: TGTGCCAGCAGTGAACAGGGGGCGCATAATTCACCCCTCCACTTT.

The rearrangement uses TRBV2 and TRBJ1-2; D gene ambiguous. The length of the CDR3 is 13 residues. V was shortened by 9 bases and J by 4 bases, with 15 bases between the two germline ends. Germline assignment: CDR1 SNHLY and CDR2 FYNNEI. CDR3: CASRLTVLYGYTF. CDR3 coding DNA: TGTGCCAGTCGCCTTACAGTACTCTATGGCTACACCTTC.

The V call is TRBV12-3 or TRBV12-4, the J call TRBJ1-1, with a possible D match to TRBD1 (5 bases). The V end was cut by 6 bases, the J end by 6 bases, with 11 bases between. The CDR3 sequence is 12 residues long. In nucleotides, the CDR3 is TGTGCCAGCAGGTTGGGGGGAGCTGAAGCTTTCTTT. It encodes CASRLGGAEAFF.

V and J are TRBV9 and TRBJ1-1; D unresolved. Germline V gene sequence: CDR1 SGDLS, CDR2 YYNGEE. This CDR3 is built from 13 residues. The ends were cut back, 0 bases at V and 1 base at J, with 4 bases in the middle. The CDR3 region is CASSVAQNTEAFF. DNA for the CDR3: TGTGCCAGCAGCGTAGCCCAGAACACTGAAGCTTTCTTT. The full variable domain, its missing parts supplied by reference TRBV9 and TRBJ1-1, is DSGVTQTPKHLITATGQRVTLRCSPRSGDLSVYWYQQSLDQGLQFLIQYYNGEERAKGNILERFSAQQFPDLHSELNLSSLELGDSALYFCASSVAQNTEAFFGQGTRLTVV.

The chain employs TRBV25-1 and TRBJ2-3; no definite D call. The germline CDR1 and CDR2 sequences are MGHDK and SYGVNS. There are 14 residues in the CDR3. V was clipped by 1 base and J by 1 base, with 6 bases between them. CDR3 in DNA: TGTGCCAGCAGTGAATCCGTGGGCACAGATACGCAGTATTTT. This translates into CASSESVGTDTQYF. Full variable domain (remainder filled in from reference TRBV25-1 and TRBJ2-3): EADIYQTPRYLVIGTGKKITLECSQTMGHDKMYWYQQDPGMELHLIHYSYGVNSTEKGDLSSESTVSRIRTEHFPLTLESARPSHTSQYLCASSESVGTDTQYFGPGTRLTVL.

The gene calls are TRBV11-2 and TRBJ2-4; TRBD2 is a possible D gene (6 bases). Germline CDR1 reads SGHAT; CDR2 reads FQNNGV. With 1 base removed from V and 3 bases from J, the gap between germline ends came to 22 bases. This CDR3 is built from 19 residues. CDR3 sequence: CASSLGRLFGTPNKNIQYF. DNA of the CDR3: TGTGCCAGCAGCTTAGGAAGACTATTCGGGACTCCGAACAAAAACATTCAGTACTTC.

CDR3 residues: CASSQVLSGLTGANVLTF. The CDR3 DNA sequence: TGCGCCAGCAGCCAAGTCCTCTCGGGTCTAACTGGGGCCAACGTCCTGACTTTC. The V gene is TRBV4-3, the J gene TRBJ2-6, with D unclear. The ends were cut back, 1 base at V and 2 bases at J, with 15 bases in the middle. This CDR3 is built from 18 residues. CDR1 is LGHNA, CDR2 YSLEER, per germline.

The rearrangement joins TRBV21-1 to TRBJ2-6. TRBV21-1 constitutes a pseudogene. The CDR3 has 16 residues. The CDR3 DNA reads TGTGCCAGCAGCAAAGAGCTGACCTCTGGGGCCAACGTCCTGACTTTC. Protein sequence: CASSKELTSGANVLTF.

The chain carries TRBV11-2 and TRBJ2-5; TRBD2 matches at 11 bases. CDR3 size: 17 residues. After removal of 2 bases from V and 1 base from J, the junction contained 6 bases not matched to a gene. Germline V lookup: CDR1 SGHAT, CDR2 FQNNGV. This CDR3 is CASSLLGGLAVQETQYF. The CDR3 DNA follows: TGTGCCAGCAGCTTACTTGGGGGACTAGCGGTCCAAGAGACCCAGTACTTC.

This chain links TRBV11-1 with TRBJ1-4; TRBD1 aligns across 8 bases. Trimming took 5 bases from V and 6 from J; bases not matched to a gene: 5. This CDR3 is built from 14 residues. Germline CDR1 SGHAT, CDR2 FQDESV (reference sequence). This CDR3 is CASSHDRGDEKLFF. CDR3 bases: TGTGCCAGCAGCCACGACAGGGGCGATGAAAAACTGTTTTTT.

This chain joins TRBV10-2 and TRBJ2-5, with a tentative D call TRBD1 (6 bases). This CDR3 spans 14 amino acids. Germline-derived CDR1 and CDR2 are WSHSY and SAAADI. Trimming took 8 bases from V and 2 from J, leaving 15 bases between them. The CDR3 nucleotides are TGCGCCAGCCGCCGGGACACCCTACAAGAGACCCAGTACTTC. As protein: CASRRDTLQETQYF.

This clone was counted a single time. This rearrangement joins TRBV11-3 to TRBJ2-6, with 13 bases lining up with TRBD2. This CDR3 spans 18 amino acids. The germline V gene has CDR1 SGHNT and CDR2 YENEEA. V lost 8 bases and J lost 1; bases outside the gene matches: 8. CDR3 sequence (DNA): TGTGCCAGCCCCACACTAGCGGGGGGGATTTCTGGGGCCAACGTCCTGACTTTC. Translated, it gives CASPTLAGGISGANVLTF.

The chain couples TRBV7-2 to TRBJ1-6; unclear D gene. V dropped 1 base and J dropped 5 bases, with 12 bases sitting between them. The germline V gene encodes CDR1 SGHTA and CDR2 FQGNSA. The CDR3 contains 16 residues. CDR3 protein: CASSLDSGKDNSPLHF. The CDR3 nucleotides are TGTGCCAGCAGCTTAGACTCGGGGAAGGATAATTCACCCCTCCACTTT.